The 26 T cell receptor beta chains listed next were all sequenced from one sample in a study of OX40 agonist ivuxolimab in advanced cancers. Assay: immunoSEQ multiplex PCR; the TCRdb copy retains only in-frame clones and omits some. The sample lists tens of thousands of clones; 70% to 90% were seen once. Sequencing used CD4+ or CD8+ T cells sorted from blood, obtained in a trial of the OX40 agonist ivuxolimab. The receptors originated from an adult with an advanced solid tumor such as melanoma, head and neck, liver or kidney cancer.

This chain uses TRBV4-1 with TRBJ2-6; 10 bases are shared with TRBD1. CDR3 length: 18 amino acids. J gave up 0 bases and V 0 bases, and 2 bases lay outside the gene matches. Germline assignment: CDR1 MGHRA and CDR2 YSYEKL. DNA of the CDR3: TGCGCCAGCAGCCAAGAGGGACAGGGGTTCTCTGGGGCCAACGTCCTGACTTTC. Its protein product is CASSQEGQGFSGANVLTF.

This chain links TRBV19 with TRBJ1-2; D not resolved. Per the germline V gene, CDR1 is LNHDA and CDR2 is SQIVND (reference sequence). The CDR3 is 15 amino acids. Deletions cut 3 bases from V and 8 bases from J, with 19 bases between. The CDR3 nucleotides read TGTGCCAGTAGTATCCCTGGCACGACAACCCGCGGCTACACCTTC. Its protein product is CASSIPGTTTRGYTF.

V usage is TRBV19 and J usage is TRBJ1-4, with no clear D. From germline, CDR1 is LNHDA and CDR2 SQIVND (reference sequence). CDR3 length: 14 amino acids. V gave up 4 bases and J gave up 0 bases, with 6 bases separating them. DNA for the CDR3: TGTGCCAGTAGTAGGGGTTCAACTAATGAAAAACTGTTTTTT. This sequence encodes CASSRGSTNEKLFF. Combining the CDR3 with reference TRBV19 and TRBJ1-4 gives the whole variable domain DGGITQSPKYLFRKEGQNVTLSCEQNLNHDAMYWYRQDPGQGLRLIYYSQIVNDFQKGDIAEGYSVSREKKESFPLTVTSAQKNPTAFYLCASSRGSTNEKLFFGSGTQLSVL.

The V and J genes are TRBV18 and TRBJ1-5, with D possibly being TRBD1 (5 bases). CDR1 KGHSH and CDR2 LQKENI come from the germline V gene. V was clipped by 2 bases and J by 0 bases, with 11 bases between them. The CDR3 runs 16 residues. CDR3 coding DNA: TGTGCCAGCTCACCAGGGGGGATACATAGCAATCAGCCCCAGCATTTT. This codes for CASSPGGIHSNQPQHF.

This clone was seen only a few times. V is TRBV28 and J is TRBJ1-2; no reliable D call. Germline lookup yields CDR1 MDHEN and CDR2 SYDVKM. CDR3 length equals 12 residues. V was pared by 4 bases and J by 7 bases, with 10 bases between. CDR3 bases: TGTGCCAGCAGTTCCGGCACAGTTGGCTACACCTTC. It encodes CASSSGTVGYTF.

This chain links TRBV29-1 with TRBJ2-7, with TRBD1 as a possible D gene (6 bases). The ends were cut back, 4 bases at V and 0 bases at J, with 10 bases in the middle. From germline, CDR1 is SQVTM and CDR2 ANQGSEA. The CDR3 runs to 13 residues. As DNA, the CDR3 is TGCAGCGTTGGCAGGGGCCGCTCCTACGAGCAGTACTTC. It encodes CSVGRGRSYEQYF.

This clone was counted only a few times. V usage is TRBV27 and J usage is TRBJ2-7, with D tentatively TRBD1 or TRBD2 (5 bases each). The CDR3 has 14 amino acids. CDR1 and CDR2 from the germline V gene are MNHEY and SMNVEV (reference sequence). V was trimmed by 2 bases and J by 4 bases, leaving 12 bases between them. The CDR3 reads CASSLRGAGYEQYF. CDR3 sequence (DNA): TGTGCCAGCAGTTTACGAGGGGCTGGGTACGAGCAGTACTTC.

This chain joins TRBV5-1 and TRBJ2-3; the D call may be TRBD1 or TRBD2 (5 bases each). The CDR3 length is 16 residues. V was shortened by 4 bases and J by 2 bases, with 17 bases between the two germline ends. The V gene's germline CDR1 is SGHRS and CDR2 YFSETQ. This chain's CDR3 is CASSRSGGGDTDTQYF. As DNA, the CDR3 is TGCGCCAGCAGCCGCTCGGGTGGGGGTGACACAGATACGCAGTATTTT.

V usage is TRBV6-5 and J usage is TRBJ2-7; TRBD2 matches at 7 bases. Per the germline V gene, CDR1 is MNHEY and CDR2 is SVGAGI. The CDR3 covers 13 residues. The V gene end was trimmed by 0 bases and the J gene end by 5 bases; junction bases not matched to a gene: 1. The chain's CDR3 is CASSYSTSNEQYF. The CDR3 nucleotides read TGTGCCAGCAGTTACTCGACTAGCAACGAGCAGTACTTC.

The CDR3 nucleotides read TGCAGCGCCGGGACAGTCCAAGAGACCCAGTACTTC. Translated: CSAGTVQETQYF. The V call is TRBV29-1, the J call TRBJ2-5; 7 nucleotides align to TRBD1. Germline values: CDR1 SQVTM, CDR2 ANQGSEA. After removal of 7 bases from V and 1 base from J, the junction contained 3 bases not matched to a gene. CDR3 size: 12 residues.

The table lists this clone with a few counts. The chain recombines TRBV7-9 with TRBJ2-3; 7 bases fit TRBD2. The CDR3 has 16 amino acids. J was trimmed by 3 bases and V by 1 base; bases with no gene match: 7. From germline, CDR1 is SEHNR and CDR2 FQNEAQ (reference sequence). CDR3 sequence reads: CASSLGASGDTDTQYF. The DNA of the CDR3 is TGTGCCAGCAGCTTAGGAGCTAGCGGTGATACAGATACGCAGTATTTT.

This sequence joins TRBV11-2 and TRBJ2-7, with D perhaps matching TRBD1 (5 bases). The CDR3 runs to 15 residues. The V and J ends lost 1 base and 2 bases respectively, with 12 bases between them. Germline CDR1 reads SGHAT; CDR2 reads FQNNGV. CDR3 amino acids: CASSLVTGTPYEQYF. CDR3 coding DNA: TGTGCCAGCAGCTTAGTAACAGGTACCCCCTACGAGCAGTACTTC.

The chain employs TRBV6-5 and TRBJ1-1; unclear D gene. The CDR3 contains 12 residues. In germline, CDR1 is MNHEY, CDR2 SVGAGI. Trimming pared 6 bases from V and 1 base from J, leaving 6 bases between. The CDR3 loop reads CASRGSNTEAFF. DNA for the CDR3: TGTGCCAGCAGGGGCTCGAACACTGAAGCTTTCTTT.

The chain is built from TRBV28 and TRBJ1-2, with 10 bases matching TRBD1. After removal of 5 bases from V and 4 bases from J, the junction contained 4 bases not matched to a gene. Germline V CDR1 and CDR2: MDHEN, SYDVKM. The CDR3 is 14 residues long. The DNA for the CDR3 is TGTGCCAGCAGTCGACAGGGGGCTTTCTATGGCTACACCTTC. It specifies CASSRQGAFYGYTF.

As DNA, the CDR3 is TGTGCCAGCAGTTCATCAGCTCAGCCCCAGCATTTT. The encoded protein is CASSSSAQPQHF. The rearrangement uses TRBV28 and TRBJ1-5; D is unclear. The V gene's germline CDR1 is MDHEN and CDR2 SYDVKM. V was trimmed by 4 bases and J by 6 bases, leaving 7 bases between them. The CDR3 runs to 12 residues.

Note on this clone: The sample contains more than one DNA sequence encoding this CDR3. The V call is TRBV7-2, the J call TRBJ1-1, with 10 bases lining up with TRBD1. This CDR3 contains 15 residues. J gave up 3 bases and V 1 base, and 2 bases lay outside the gene matches. Germline CDR1 and CDR2: SGHTA and FQGNSA. CDR3 nucleotide sequence: TGTGCCAGCAGCTTAGATGGGACAGGGGACACTGAAGCTTTCTTT. Its protein is CASSLDGTGDTEAFF.

The chain recombines TRBV29-1 with TRBJ1-1; possibly TRBD1 for D (5 bases). In germline, CDR1 is SQVTM, CDR2 ANQGSEA. V lost 1 base to trimming and J lost 1 base, with 7 bases between them. The CDR3 consists of 13 residues. CDR3 nucleotide sequence: TGCAGCGTTGAAGGGCAGGGGAACACTGAAGCTTTCTTT. Protein: CSVEGQGNTEAFF.

The V gene is TRBV11-2, the J gene TRBJ1-5, with 8 bases identical to TRBD1. CDR1 is SGHAT, CDR2 FQNNGV, per germline. The CDR3 runs 14 residues. With V trimmed by 5 bases and J by 5 bases, 5 bases remained unmatched. The CDR3 region is CASSPGQGYQPQHF. In nucleotides, the CDR3 is TGTGCCAGCAGCCCCGGACAGGGCTATCAGCCCCAGCATTTT.

V is TRBV13 and J is TRBJ2-6; 7 bases fit TRBD1. V gave up 5 bases and J gave up 1 base; unmatched junction bases: 8. This CDR3 is 17 amino acids long. The germline CDR1 and CDR2 sequences are PRHDT and FYEKMQ (reference sequence). The CDR3 region is CASSPNGQVSGANVLTF. CDR3 nucleotide sequence: TGTGCCAGCAGCCCCAACGGACAGGTTTCTGGGGCCAACGTCCTGACTTTC.

The chain carries TRBV4-2 and TRBJ2-7, with 16 bases that match TRBD2. The CDR3 spans 19 residues. Germline lookup yields CDR1 LGHNA and CDR2 YNFKEQ. V gave up 0 bases and J gave up 0 bases; unmatched junction bases: 5. CDR3 region: CASSQDQGLAGGSSYEQYF. The CDR3 nucleotides read TGTGCCAGCAGCCAAGATCAGGGACTAGCGGGAGGGAGCTCCTACGAGCAGTACTTC.

This sequence joins TRBV11-2 and TRBJ2-5, with D possibly TRBD2 on 6 matching bases. Trimming took 2 bases from V and 1 from J, leaving 11 bases between them. The germline V gene has CDR1 SGHAT and CDR2 FQNNGV. The CDR3 consists of 15 residues. CDR3 DNA sequence: TGTGCCAGCAGCTTAAACGCGGGATCCCAAGAGACCCAGTACTTC. Amino acids: CASSLNAGSQETQYF. The variable domain in full, with the rest retrieved from reference TRBV11-2 and TRBJ2-5, is EAGVAQSPRYKIIEKRQSVAFWCNPISGHATLYWYQQILGQGPKLLIQFQNNGVVDDSQLPKDRFSAERLKGVDSTLKIQPAKLEDSAVYLCASSLNAGSQETQYFGPGTRLLVL.

The V and J genes are TRBV7-9 and TRBJ2-4; 7 bases agree with TRBD2. V lost 3 bases and J lost 5; bases outside the gene matches: 10. Germline CDR1 SEHNR, CDR2 FQNEAQ (reference sequence). The CDR3 loop spans 16 amino acids. This chain's CDR3 is CASSLEAGRMENIQYF. As DNA, the CDR3 is TGTGCCAGCAGCTTGGAAGCCGGGAGGATGGAAAACATTCAGTACTTC. Full variable domain (missing parts from reference TRBV7-9 and TRBJ2-4): DTGVSQNPRHKITKRGQNVTFRCDPISEHNRLYWYRQTLGQGPEFLTYFQNEAQLEKSRLLSDRFSAERPKGSFSTLEIQRTEQGDSAMYLCASSLEAGRMENIQYFGAGTRLSVL.

This chain connects TRBV5-5 to TRBJ2-7; a possible D gene is TRBD1 (5 bases). Germline V gene data show CDR1 as SGHKS and CDR2 as YYEKEE (reference sequence). V gave up 0 bases and J gave up 2 bases, with 15 bases separating them. The CDR3 runs 16 residues. The chain's CDR3 is CASSLERTTGAYEQYF. CDR3 DNA: TGTGCCAGCAGCTTGGAAAGAACCACAGGAGCCTACGAGCAGTACTTC.

The rearrangement joins TRBV4-2 to TRBJ2-3; tentative D call: TRBD1 (6 bases). From germline, CDR1 is LGHNA and CDR2 YNFKEQ. The CDR3 contains 15 residues. V was trimmed by 5 bases and J by 2 bases, leaving 14 bases between them. CDR3 DNA: TGTGCCAGCAGCACGGGACAAAAAGACACAGATACGCAGTATTTT. The encoded protein is CASSTGQKDTDTQYF.

The V gene is TRBV2, the J gene TRBJ1-1; 11 nucleotides line up with TRBD1. The V gene end was trimmed by 6 bases and the J gene end by 4 bases; junction bases not matched to a gene: 7. Germline CDR1 reads SNHLY; CDR2 reads FYNNEI. This CDR3 is built from 15 residues. CDR3 DNA sequence: TGTGCCAGCAGATCCTATGGGACAGGGGGCACTGAAGCTTTCTTT. Translating it yields CASRSYGTGGTEAFF. Using reference TRBV2 and TRBJ1-1 for the parts outside the CDR3, the full variable domain is EPEVTQTPSHQVTQMGQEVILRCVPISNHLYFYWYRQILGQKVEFLVSFYNNEISEKSEIFDDQFSVERPDGSNFTLKIRSTKLEDSAMYFCASRSYGTGGTEAFFGQGTRLTVV.

The rearrangement uses TRBV19 and TRBJ2-5; TRBD2 might be the D (6 bases). Looked up from germline, CDR1 is LNHDA and CDR2 is SQIVND (reference sequence). The V end lost 7 bases, the J end lost 5 bases, and 14 bases lay between the germline ends. This CDR3 has 13 amino acids. CDR3 sequence reads: CASKSGGEETQYF. The DNA of the CDR3 is TGTGCCAGTAAATCCGGGGGTGAGGAGACCCAGTACTTC.